What follows are 10 T cell receptor beta chains derived from one specimen sequenced in a study of patients and donors after allogeneic stem cell transplantation. In TCRdb, the RT-PCR reads were re-called with MiXCR into one record per CDR3 protein. The table includes about 150,000 distinct CDR3 sequences, about 24% detected once. The sample consisted of blood, either unsorted or a sorted T cell fraction (not recorded which). The origin of the receptors is a human donor who was either an allogeneic HSCT recipient or a stem cell or donor lymphocyte infusion donor (not recorded which). It is not recorded whose cells these are; they may come from a transplant donor.

A single count supports this clonotype. The J gene is TRBJ1-1, the V gene TRBV12-3 or TRBV12-4; no firm D call. V lost 2 bases, J lost 0 bases, and 10 bases lay in between. CDR3 size: 15 residues. CDR3 protein: CASSLRLGMNTEAFF. CDR3 sequence (DNA): TGTGCCAGCAGTTTACGTTTAGGAATGAACACTGAAGCTTTCTTT.

In its sample, this clonotype was seen a few times. V gene TRBV29-1 combines with J gene TRBJ1-1; weak D call: TRBD1 (5 bases). Germline values: CDR1 SQVTM, CDR2 ANQGSEA. CDR3 length equals 11 residues. V lost 4 bases and J 10 bases, leaving 13 bases between the germline ends. The CDR3 protein is CSVARGEGAFF. The CDR3 DNA is TGCAGCGTTGCGAGGGGTGAGGGAGCTTTCTTT.

This clonotype was detected only once. The V call is TRBV6-4, the J call TRBJ2-3; the D is unclear. Trimming removed 3 bases at V and 4 bases at J, with 11 bases between. The CDR3 sequence is 14 residues long. CDR1 MRHNA and CDR2 SNTAGT come from the germline V gene. In nucleotides, the CDR3 is TGTGCCAGCAGTGAGCAGGCATTGTCAGATACGCAGTATTTT. Protein sequence: CASSEQALSDTQYF.

Here the CDR3 DNA reads TGCGCCAGCAGCTTAACCCAGGGTGCTAACACTGAAGCTTTCTTT. This encodes CASSLTQGANTEAFF. The genes are TRBV5-1 and TRBJ1-1, with D perhaps TRBD1 (5 bases). This CDR3 spans 15 amino acids. Trimming took off 2 bases at V and 2 bases at J, with 13 bases between the two ends. The germline gives CDR1 SGHRS, CDR2 YFSETQ.

This sequence joins TRBV2 and TRBJ1-6; D not certain. Germline CDR1 SNHLY, CDR2 FYNNEI. The CDR3 has 15 amino acids. With 7 bases removed from V and 0 bases from J, the gap between germline ends came to 10 bases. As DNA, the CDR3 is TGTGCCAGCACAATCCCGAGCTCCTATAATTCACCCCTCCACTTT. Its translation: CASTIPSSYNSPLHF.

This clonotype was seen only a few times. The J gene is TRBJ2-1, the V gene TRBV6-6, with 11 bases lining up with TRBD2. The CDR3 extends over 15 amino acids. The V gene's germline CDR1 is MNHNY and CDR2 SVGAGI (reference sequence). V lost 6 bases, J lost 5 bases, and 6 bases stayed unmatched. CDR3 loop: CASRAGTSGHNEQFF. The CDR3 DNA sequence: TGTGCCAGCAGAGCCGGGACTAGCGGCCACAATGAGCAGTTCTTC.

The chain carries TRBV5-1 and TRBJ2-1; TRBD2 aligns across 12 bases. The CDR3 is 19 amino acids. V trimming: 2 bases; J trimming: 0 bases; junction bases outside the gene matches: 9. From germline, CDR1 is SGHRS and CDR2 YFSETQ. CDR3 bases: TGCGCCAGCAGCTTTAAAGGACTAGCGGGGTCCAGCTCCTACAATGAGCAGTTCTTC. Its protein is CASSFKGLAGSSSYNEQFF.

The rearrangement uses TRBV12-3 or TRBV12-4 and TRBJ2-5; no firm D call. The CDR3 length is 11 residues. The germline V and J ends were trimmed by 6 bases and 5 bases, with 7 bases remaining between them. The CDR3 loop reads CASSRTETQYF. CDR3 nucleotides: TGTGCCAGCAGCCGAACGGAGACCCAGTACTTC.

This clonotype appeared a few times. V and J are TRBV5-1 and TRBJ2-1; TRBD2 matches at 12 bases. Germline values: CDR1 SGHRS, CDR2 YFSETQ. The CDR3 is 17 amino acids. After removal of 4 bases from V and 7 bases from J, the junction contained 12 bases not matched to a gene. In DNA form, the CDR3 reads TGCGCCAGCAGCGGGGCCGTAACTAGCGGGAGGAGAAATGAGCAGTTCTTC. This sequence encodes CASSGAVTSGRRNEQFF.

The table lists this clonotype with a few counts. The chain combines TRBV29-1 with TRBJ2-7, with 10 positions matching TRBD2. The ends lost 4 bases at V and 0 bases at J; junction bases unmatched: 12. Germline CDR1 and CDR2: SQVTM and ANQGSEA. The CDR3 sequence is 17 residues long. CDR3 protein: CSVGWWLAGDSSYEQYF. CDR3 DNA sequence: TGCAGCGTTGGATGGTGGCTAGCGGGGGATTCCTCCTACGAGCAGTACTTC.